The 8 T cell receptor beta chains reported below all come from one sample, sequenced in a study of T cells after posttransplantation cyclophosphamide. Assay: immunoSEQ multiplex PCR; the TCRdb copy retains only in-frame clones and omits some. The sample shows about 24,000 clones, 86% of them seen only once. The material sequenced was PBMCs. The receptors shown here come from a woman aged 60-75 years with a blood cancer, CMV-positive, and with a related stem cell donor.

This clone was detected a few times. This chain connects TRBV2 to TRBJ2-3; the match to TRBD2 covers 10 bases. The V and J ends lost 3 bases and 5 bases, in that order; junction bases with no gene match: 5. Germline CDR1 and CDR2: SNHLY and FYNNEI. This CDR3 contains 15 residues. This chain's CDR3 is CASSELAGGEDTQYF. DNA for the CDR3: TGTGCCAGCAGTGAGTTAGCGGGAGGAGAAGATACGCAGTATTTT.

The chain has TRBV10-2 and TRBJ2-3, with TRBD2 matching 12 bases. J was trimmed by 8 bases and V by 2 bases; bases with no gene match: 2. Germline V CDR1 and CDR2: WSHSY, SAAADI. The CDR3 has 14 residues. In nucleotides, the CDR3 is TGCGCCAGCAGTGAGAGGGGACTAGCGGGTACGCAGTATTTT. As protein: CASSERGLAGTQYF.

The chain couples TRBV27 to TRBJ2-7; D is unclear. Germline V gene lookup returns CDR1 MNHEY and CDR2 SMNVEV (reference sequence). This CDR3 comprises 16 residues. The V and J ends lost 5 bases and 2 bases respectively, with 19 bases between them. CDR3 residues: CASSPVDGYVAYEQYF. The CDR3 nucleotides are TGTGCCAGCAGTCCAGTCGACGGGTATGTGGCCTACGAGCAGTACTTC.

This chain uses TRBV6-5 with TRBJ1-1; D is possibly TRBD1 (6 bases). CDR1 and CDR2 from the germline V gene are MNHEY and SVGAGI. There are 12 residues in the CDR3. V lost 2 bases and J lost 11, with 12 bases in between. Here the CDR3 DNA reads TGTGCCAGCAGTTACCCCGGGGGGGCCGCTTTCTTT. It is translated as CASSYPGGAAFF.

The V gene is TRBV7-9, the J gene TRBJ2-3, with a possible D match to TRBD1 (5 bases). The germline gives CDR1 SEHNR, CDR2 FQNEAQ (reference sequence). This CDR3 is 14 amino acids long. V dropped 1 base and J dropped 5 bases, with 10 bases sitting between them. CDR3 coding DNA: TGTGCCAGCAGCTTAGGTGGGGCTTTAGATACGCAGTATTTT. This translates into CASSLGGALDTQYF. Drawing the rest from reference TRBV7-9 and TRBJ2-3, the complete variable domain is DTGVSQNPRHKITKRGQNVTFRCDPISEHNRLYWYRQTLGQGPEFLTYFQNEAQLEKSRLLSDRFSAERPKGSFSTLEIQRTEQGDSAMYLCASSLGGALDTQYFGPGTRLTVL.

The chain carries TRBV6-1 and TRBJ2-2, with 13 positions matching TRBD2. The length of the CDR3 is 17 residues. Trimming at V came to 4 bases and at J to 7 bases, leaving 9 bases not matched to a gene. Germline CDR1 MNHNS, CDR2 SASEGT. Here the CDR3 reads CASSALLAGGPGGELFF. The CDR3 DNA reads as TGTGCCAGCAGTGCATTACTAGCGGGAGGGCCGGGCGGGGAGCTGTTTTTT.

This chain joins TRBV6-1 and TRBJ1-1; D uncertain. CDR1 and CDR2 (germline): MNHNS, SASEGT. The ends were cut back, 4 bases at V and 3 bases at J, with 9 bases in the middle. This CDR3 has 13 residues. The CDR3: CASSGYLDTEAFF. The CDR3 DNA reads as TGTGCCAGCAGTGGGTACTTAGACACTGAAGCTTTCTTT.

The rearrangement joins TRBV6-5 to TRBJ2-7, with TRBD1 matching over 9 bases. J was trimmed by 3 bases and V by 2 bases; bases with no gene match: 5. Germline V CDR1 and CDR2: MNHEY, SVGAGI. The CDR3 sequence is 15 residues long. The CDR3 loop reads CASSYAGTGFYEQYF. DNA of the CDR3: TGTGCCAGCAGTTACGCGGGGACAGGGTTCTACGAGCAGTACTTC.